This T cell receptor beta chain was identified during a study of cytomegalovirus exposure and HLA in healthy donors. A remark on this clone: Its antigen is unknown.

Primers for the PCR totalled 60 Vbeta and 13 Jbeta. Libraries were prepared by immunoSEQ multiplex PCR; TCRdb keeps only in-frame clonotypes and omits some of them. In the table there are over 150,000 clones, more than 65% of which are singletons. Findings and caveats of the study: In an earlier analysis, most TCR beta V segments were productive about 87% or about 30% of the time.

This receptor was obtained from a middle-aged woman in good health and CMV-seropositive. The sequenced material came from PBMCs.

The CDR3 sequence: CASSSGTGRFRRVNTEAFF. In DNA form, the CDR3 reads TGTGCCAGTAGTAGCGGGACAGGGCGGTTCCGGAGGGTTAACACTGAAGCTTTCTTT. The chain has TRBV19 and TRBJ1-1; TRBD1 aligns across 9 bases. This CDR3 region has 19 residues. Per the germline V gene, CDR1 is LNHDA and CDR2 is SQIVND (reference sequence). V was pared by 4 bases and J by 2 bases, with 17 bases of the junction left unmatched.